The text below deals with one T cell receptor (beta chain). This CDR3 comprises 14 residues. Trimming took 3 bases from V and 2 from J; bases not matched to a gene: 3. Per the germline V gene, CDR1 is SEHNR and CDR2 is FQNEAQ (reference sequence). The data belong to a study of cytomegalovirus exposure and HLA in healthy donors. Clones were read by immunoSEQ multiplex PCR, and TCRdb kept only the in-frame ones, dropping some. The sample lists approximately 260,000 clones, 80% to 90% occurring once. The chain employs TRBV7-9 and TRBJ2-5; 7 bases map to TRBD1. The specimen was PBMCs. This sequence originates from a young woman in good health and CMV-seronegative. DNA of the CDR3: TGTGCCAGCAGCTTCCGGGACAGACAAGAGACCCAGTACTTC. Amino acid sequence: CASSFRDRQETQYF.